These T cell receptor beta chains were read from a single sample in a study of human T cells and chemical hapten exposure. TCRdb re-analysed the RACE reads in MiXCR, keeping a single row per CDR3 protein. The table records around 380,000 distinct CDR3 sequences, roughly 4.8% of them present only once. The input for sequencing was whole blood, taken in connection with sensitization to the hapten diphenylcyclopropenone (DPC). All receptors derive from a woman aged 45 to 65 with alopecia areata. Some clones in this sample may be carry-over from other donors' samples. Each CDR3 is given with its conserved first and last residue. D genes are given only for firm matches. The listing skips clone size in some rows; elsewhere it reads once, few, many or a size class.

J gene | D gene | V gene | clone size | CDR3 protein | CDR3 DNA
TRBJ2-3 | . | TRBV20-1 | many | CSASIGSGTSTDTQYF | TGCAGTGCTAGTATAGGAAGCGGAACTAGCACAGATACGCAGTATTTT
TRBJ2-7 | . | TRBV20-1 | many | CSASPGKPREQYF | TGCAGTGCTAGTCCGGGAAAACCCCGGGAGCAGTACTTC
TRBJ1-2 | . | TRBV4-1 | . | CASSQDGAAGGYTF | TGCGCCAGCAGCCAAGATGGGGCCGCAGGGGGCTACACCTTC
TRBJ1-1 | . | TRBV6-6 | few | CASSYVDRNTEAFF | TGTGCCAGCAGTTACGTCGACAGGAACACTGAAGCTTTCTTT
TRBJ1-5 | . | TRBV10-2 | . | CASSDPHSNQPQHF | TGCGCCAGCAGTGATCCACATAGCAATCAGCCCCAGCATTTT
TRBJ2-7 | . | TRBV5-5 | many | CASNKGGQYSYEQYF | TGTGCCAGCAACAAGGGGGGACAGTACTCCTACGAGCAGTACTTC
TRBJ1-5 | . | TRBV5-6 | many | CASSLEGTQGPQHF | TGTGCCAGCAGCTTAGAAGGGACCCAGGGGCCCCAGCATTTT
TRBJ2-7 | TRBD1 | TRBV6-6 | many | CASSSLTGGNEQYF | TGTGCCAGCAGTTCCTTAACAGGGGGCAACGAGCAGTACTTC
TRBJ1-1 | . | TRBV12-3/TRBV12-4 | few | CASTEGLANTEAFF | TGTGCCAGCACCGAGGGCCTTGCGAACACTGAAGCTTTCTTT
TRBJ1-5 | . | TRBV6-2/TRBV6-3 | many | CASSYDSINQPQHF | TGTGCCAGCAGCTACGACAGTATTAATCAGCCCCAGCATTTT
TRBJ2-3 | . | TRBV7-2 | few | CASSLAALGSTDTQYF | TGTGCCAGCAGCTTAGCGGCGTTGGGGAGCACAGATACGCAGTATTTT
TRBJ2-3 | TRBD2 | TRBV2 | many | CASSEFTGGPDTQYF | TGTGCCAGCAGTGAATTTACGGGAGGGCCAGATACGCAGTATTTT
TRBJ1-2 | . | TRBV28 | few | CASSSPPNYGYTF | TGTGCCAGCAGTTCCCCCCCAAACTATGGCTACACCTTC
TRBJ1-5 | . | TRBV20-1 | few | CSARDQGTHLGPQHF | TGCAGTGCTAGAGATCAGGGGACGCACTTGGGGCCCCAGCATTTT
TRBJ1-2 | . | TRBV15 | . | CATSRDKNIPYGYTF | TGTGCCACCAGCAGAGATAAGAACATACCCTATGGCTACACCTTC
TRBJ2-2 | . | TRBV29-1 | many | CSVSYRGGTGELFF | TGCAGCGTTTCTTACAGGGGGGGCACCGGGGAGCTGTTTTTT
TRBJ2-5 | TRBD2 | TRBV7-2 | few | CASSFRLAGRQETQYF | TGTGCCAGCAGCTTCCGACTAGCGGGGCGGCAAGAGACCCAGTACTTC
TRBJ2-5 | TRBD2 | TRBV5-1 | . | CASSFGSGGQETQYF | TGCGCCAGCAGCTTCGGTAGCGGGGGGCAAGAGACCCAGTACTTC
TRBJ2-1 | TRBD2 | TRBV20-1 | few | CSASSGRGAYNEQFF | TGCAGTGCCTCTAGCGGGAGAGGGGCCTACAATGAGCAGTTCTTC
TRBJ1-1 | . | TRBV5-5 | . | CASSLWGGHTEAFF | TGTGCCAGCAGCTTGTGGGGGGGGCACACTGAAGCTTTCTTT
TRBJ1-4 | . | TRBV7-9 | many | CASSPQGREKLFF | TGTGCCAGCAGCCCCCAGGGGCGCGAAAAACTGTTTTTT
TRBJ1-2 | . | TRBV4-1 | . | CASSQVPPSSRGYTF | TGCGCCAGCAGCCAAGTGCCCCCGTCAAGCAGGGGCTACACCTTC
TRBJ1-2 | . | TRBV21-1 | many | CAGPRGYGYTF | TGTGCCGGTCCTAGGGGCTATGGCTACACCTTC
TRBJ1-3 | . | TRBV12-3/TRBV12-4 | few | CASRTTPDSSGNTIYF | TGTGCCAGCAGGACTACACCGGACAGCTCTGGAAACACCATATATTTT
TRBJ2-6 | . | TRBV5-1 | . | CASSLAEGVSGANVLTF | TGCGCCAGCAGCTTGGCCGAGGGAGTCTCTGGGGCCAACGTCCTGACTTTC
TRBJ2-7 | TRBD1 | TRBV7-9 | many | CASSSGQGGYEQYF | TGTGCCAGCAGCTCGGGACAGGGCGGGTACGAGCAGTACTTC
TRBJ2-6 | . | TRBV11-2 | many | CASSLGLSGANVLTF | TGTGCCAGCAGCTTGGGCCTCTCTGGGGCCAACGTCCTGACTTTC
TRBJ2-2 | TRBD2 | TRBV6-2/TRBV6-3 | many | CASSYPDTSGGLLNTGELFF | TGTGCCAGCAGTTACCCCGATACTAGCGGGGGCCTATTGAACACCGGGGAGCTGTTTTTT
TRBJ1-2 | . | TRBV12-3/TRBV12-4 | many | CASMAGTYGYTF | TGTGCCAGCATGGCAGGGACCTATGGCTACACCTTC
TRBJ2-7 | TRBD2 | TRBV20-1 | many | CSARPGLAGLYEQYF | TGCAGTGCTAGGCCGGGACTAGCGGGACTGTACGAGCAGTACTTC
TRBJ2-1 | . | TRBV4-2 | . | CVSSQDLVARNEQFF | TGTGTCAGCAGCCAAGATCTGGTAGCGCGGAATGAGCAGTTCTTC
TRBJ1-2 | . | TRBV11-2 | . | CASSSTKGTFLNYGYTF | TGTGCCAGCAGCTCGACGAAAGGGACCTTCCTTAACTATGGCTACACCTTC
TRBJ1-1 | TRBD1 | TRBV7-9 | many | CASSSLQGRQAFF | TGTGCCAGCAGCTCCCTACAGGGGAGGCAAGCTTTCTTT
TRBJ2-3 | . | TRBV5-4 | many | CASSLEIPSTDTQYF | TGTGCCAGCAGCTTGGAGATACCTAGCACAGATACGCAGTATTTT
TRBJ1-2 | . | TRBV5-1 | many | CASSLGADNYGYTF | TGCGCCAGCAGCTTGGGAGCCGACAACTATGGCTACACCTTC
TRBJ2-1 | TRBD2 | TRBV5-1 | few | CASGGLAGVGLDEQFF | TGCGCCAGCGGAGGACTAGCGGGAGTGGGATTAGATGAGCAGTTCTTC
TRBJ2-1 | . | TRBV3-1 | few | CASSVSGSYNEQFF | TGTGCCAGCAGCGTTAGCGGTTCTTACAATGAGCAGTTCTTC
TRBJ2-1 | . | TRBV30 | many | CAWGGNEQFF | TGTGCCTGGGGAGGGAATGAGCAGTTCTTC
TRBJ2-1 | . | TRBV3-1 | few | CASSQGWRGLANEQFF | TGTGCCAGCAGCCAGGGGTGGAGGGGGCTGGCCAATGAGCAGTTCTTC
TRBJ2-3 | . | TRBV6-5 | many | CASSYGSSTDTQYF | TGTGCCAGCAGTTACGGGAGTAGCACAGATACGCAGTATTTT
TRBJ1-2 | . | TRBV7-2 | many | CASSRYMDGYTF | TGTGCCAGCAGCCGATACATGGATGGCTACACCTTC
TRBJ1-2 | . | TRBV5-6 | . | CASSLVQGTANYGYTF | TGTGCCAGCAGCTTGGTTCAGGGGACGGCTAACTATGGCTACACCTTC
TRBJ2-7 | . | TRBV10-3 | few | CAITLGPPGDEQYF | TGTGCCATCACCCTGGGACCGCCGGGGGACGAGCAGTACTTC
TRBJ2-3 | . | TRBV9 | . | CASSVWDTELDTQYF | TGTGCCAGCAGCGTGTGGGACACTGAACTGGATACGCAGTATTTT
TRBJ2-3 | . | TRBV12-5 | many | CASGLTGSTDTQYF | TGTGCTAGTGGCTTAACAGGGAGCACAGATACGCAGTATTTT
TRBJ2-7 | . | TRBV28 | many | CASSWTESEQYF | TGTGCCAGCAGTTGGACCGAGTCCGAGCAGTACTTC
TRBJ2-5 | . | TRBV4-1 | many | CASSQDPLETQYF | TGCGCCAGCAGCCAAGATCCGCTGGAGACCCAGTACTTC
TRBJ2-7 | . | TRBV6-5 | . | CASSYTRAGQLYF | TGTGCCAGCAGTTACACGCGGGCGGGACAATTGTACTTC
TRBJ2-2 | . | TRBV19 | . | CASSIVGGGGTGELFF | TGTGCCAGTAGTATAGTCGGGGGAGGAGGGACCGGGGAGCTGTTTTTT
TRBJ2-7 | . | TRBV27 | few | CASSLSNGHDEQYF | TGTGCCAGCAGTTTATCGAACGGACATGACGAGCAGTACTTC